The clone carrying this TCR beta chain has just a few counts. Its cognate antigen is unknown. This entry comes from a study of OX40 agonist ivuxolimab in advanced cancers. Study background: Every 2 weeks, patients received ivuxolimab intravenously, dosed at 0.01 to 10 mg/kg. Study conclusions and caveats: Among the lowest peripheral clonal expansion occurred in 0.1-3.0 mg/kg partial responders.

The germline CDR1 and CDR2 sequences are GTSNPN and SVGIG (reference sequence). The CDR3 sequence is 14 residues long. With 2 bases removed from V and 9 bases from J, the gap between germline ends came to 14 bases. The protocol was immunoSEQ multiplex PCR, while the TCRdb copy is restricted to in-frame clones and leaves out a portion. The sample includes around 53,000 clones, about 90% of them seen just once. The chain links TRBV30 to TRBJ1-6, with no clear D. The sample in question was CD4+ or CD8+ T cells sorted from blood, obtained in a trial of the OX40 agonist ivuxolimab. The source of this sequence is an adult with an advanced solid tumor such as melanoma, head and neck, liver or kidney cancer. The CDR3 spells CAWSSFSLVSPLHF. The CDR3 nucleotides read TGTGCCTGGAGTTCCTTTTCTTTGGTTTCACCCCTCCACTTT.